A selection of T cell receptor beta chains follows, all from one sample in a study of cytomegalovirus exposure and HLA in healthy donors. The method was immunoSEQ multiplex PCR; TCRdb's version includes in-frame clones alone and lacks a portion of them. Seen here are about 160,000 clones, about 80% observed once, and the top ten hold 3.7%. Sequences were obtained from PBMCs. The receptors shown here come from a man aged 30 to 39 in good health and CMV-seropositive. Both conserved end residues are part of each CDR3. Each record gives: V gene, CDR3 protein.

>TRBV11-2
CASSRTGSSYEQYF
>TRBV7-9
CASSRAGVNEKLFF
>TRBV9
CASSVCTAQGQVNTEAFF
>TRBV2
CASSGLANTGELFF
>TRBV7-2
CASSFQGDYGYTF
>TRBV7-2
CASSSGTDYNSPLHF
>TRBV10-3
CAISVGSGVYEQYF
>TRBV7-9
CASSLKGTSGGNFIEQFF
>TRBV30
CAWLDGTGSSPLHF
>TRBV5-6
CASSRSGGAGETQYF
>TRBV27
CASSFRGGTYTEAFF
>TRBV5-1
CASSGRTGDTGELFF
>TRBV19
CASSISQDTYAEQFF
>TRBV27
CASSFTGQGVTEAFF
>TRBV5-5
CASSPWTGTEQYF
>TRBV5-4
CASSPGGMGTEAFF
>TRBV6-1
CASSDYRINSPLHF
>TRBV19
CASSTGQGGVNQPQHF
>TRBV7-2
CASSLGGGGAYETQYF
>TRBV2
CASSGGSGATFSYNEQFF
>TRBV10-3
CAISESLAGIEQFF
>TRBV4-2
CASSQDRAISTDTQYF
>TRBV19
CASSIGQGSSYEQYF
>TRBV9
CASSAGGPVGELFF
>TRBV5-1
CASSSQGTEAFF
>TRBV7-6
CASSLDPRAVSYEQYF
>TRBV11-2
CASSLAGGLDTEAFF
>TRBV2
CASSVTGSRSPLHF
>TRBV6-5
CASSYSGQGSGNTIYF
>TRBV27
CASSLGLSSYNEQFF
>TRBV9
CASSSSIAGGLTEQFF
>TRBV29-1
CSVAPSSYNEQFF
>TRBV2
CASSGGPQETQYF
>TRBV19
CASTAGTGIRGYTF
>TRBV6-6
CASSQGLGSYEQYF
>TRBV28
CASSLSGQGTTTNEKLFF
>TRBV7-8
CASSFLGQANEKLFF
>TRBV6-1
CASSVLGGEQFF
>TRBV18
CASSPSRDNSPLHF
>TRBV15
CATSRQGLGGGGKTQYF
>TRBV7-7
CASSSSLGNEQFF
>TRBV30
CAWSVPGVGYTF
>TRBV5-4
CASSFGISNEQYF
>TRBV29-1
CSVEGRGGTDTQYF
>TRBV28
CASSRGSTDTQYF